This T cell receptor beta chain was sequenced during a study of blood T cell repertoires in COVID-19. Study-level background: Sources were T cells, B-cell-depleted T cells, or PBMCs; the material itself was cDNA or gDNA.

Methods used by the authors: Amplifying reference gene primers gave estimates of nucleated cell counts. Generated by immunoSEQ multiplex PCR, the TCRdb table keeps only in-frame clones and is missing some. Clone size and V and J calls were adopted from that table, with D and trimming inferred from the DNA. The profile shows around 250,000 clones, about 87% of them singletons. Deletions cut 2 bases from V and 3 bases from J, with 17 bases between. CDR3 length equals 16 residues. Germline loops: CDR1 MDHEN, CDR2 SYDVKM. V gene TRBV28 combines with J gene TRBJ2-7; a weak D match, TRBD2 (6 bases). Sample: PBMCs or T cells enriched from blood (not recorded which). The TCR sequence derives from a woman in her 50s who had recovered from COVID-19. This CDR3 is CASSLPAGTNVYEQYF. CDR3 sequence (DNA): TGTGCCAGCAGTTTACCGGCGGGAACGAACGTCTACGAGCAGTACTTC.